This T cell receptor beta chain stems from a study of response to subunit inactivated influenza vaccine listed by TCRdb under 2018. Regarding the study in general: To follow how T cells responded to a trivalent subunit inactivated influenza vaccine, the researchers relied on deep quantitative profiling of the T cell receptor repertoire.

In its sample, this clonotype was seen many times. Its antigen remains undetermined. No quality values exist for individual bases; no much larger clone is one base distant. To prepare the library, RT-PCR was applied. Instrument on record: Illumina HiSeq 2500. Starting from the raw public reads, TCRdb applied fastp trimming at Q25, assembled clones with MiXCR and retained in-frame beta chains. Identical CDR3 proteins give one entry, which carries the most common genes and DNA. The sample table shows 500,000 to 600,000 distinct CDR3 sequences, and about 11% are seen once. The top ten hold 11% of the sample. The study at large found these results: The authors suggested that each seasonal influenza vaccination may recruit only a limited number of new T cells.

At the junction V is shortened by 5 bases and J by 0 bases, with 5 bases in between. CDR1 and CDR2 are read off the germline V gene (reference sequence) as SEHNR and FQNEAQ. The CDR3 contains 13 residues, cysteine and phenylalanine counted. Only the CDR3 DNA is retained, 39 bases long and in frame from the first base. The sample also formed part of further work on T cells expressing NK-cell markers. In that second paper, the authors write: The TCR beta cDNA libraries were made using 5'RACE template switching, a step that added both a universal primer site and unique molecular identifiers. Seven to nine donors provided sorted CD3+CD56+NKG2C+, CD3+CD56+NKG2C- and CD3+CD56-NKG2C+ T-cell subsets, whose TCR beta-chain repertoires were profiled. Seven of the eight sequenced donors were HCMV-seropositive and one was HCMV-seronegative. In several experiments an anti-gammadeltaTCR antibody was added to restrict sorting to alphabetaTCR-expressing T cells. In more than 5 donors, the dominant CD3+CD56+NKG2C+ clonotypes were found to rank among the top 10 CD8+ clonotypes and to make up about 1.0-7.5% of CD8+ T cells. Those dominant clonotypes were again the most abundant among CD3+CD56-NKG2C+ cells in a few donors, at roughly 28.3-65%. Whether the expanded NKG2C-expressing T cell clones were specific for HCMV antigens was left unclear. The eight sequenced donors were randomly selected healthy volunteers, three men and five women. A commercial ELISA kit detecting HCMV-specific IgG in serum was used to determine HCMV serostatus. Ficoll density gradient centrifugation was used to isolate peripheral blood mononuclear cells from blood. Bulk peripheral blood T-cell repertoires were additionally sequenced from unsorted PBMC for a handful of donors. cDNA synthesis was primed from the TCR beta constant segment, followed by two successive PCR amplification steps. The libraries were sequenced on Illumina HiSeq 2000/2500, MiSeq or NextSeq, producing 2 x 150 bp reads. MIGEC was used to demultiplex reads and group the reads by UMI, and MiTCR was used to assemble and quantify clonotypes. To exclude erroneous sequences, any TCR cDNA sequence not supported by at least two reads was discarded. The tcR package was used for downstream repertoire analysis, and clonotypes were matched across fractions by CDR3 nucleotide sequence plus V segment. Antigen specificity was annotated against VDJdb with VDJmatch, allowing one amino acid substitution in CDR3.

This sample comprised PBMCs from blood, obtained on the day of vaccination. This clonotype originated in a man in his fifties who received an inactivated influenza vaccine. Donor details come from another sample of the same person, matched by shared clones. The V gene is TRBV7-9 and the J gene is TRBJ1-5; the D gene remains uncertain. The DNA is as follows: TGTGCCAGCAGCCTCAGTAGCAATCAGCCCCAGCATTTT. Its coded protein is CASSLSSNQPQHF. This CDR3, with the reference TRBV7-9 and TRBJ1-5 proteins standing in past its ends, gives the full variable domain DTGVSQNPRHKITKRGQNVTFRCDPISEHNRLYWYRQTLGQGPEFLTYFQNEAQLEKSRLLSDRFSAERPKGSFSTLEIQRTEQGDSAMYLCASSLSSNQPQHFGDGTRLSIL.